Sequencing of this TCR beta chain was carried out in a study of control samples from healthy donors and cancer patients (dated by TCRdb to 2020 to 2021). Library preparation was by the immunoSEQ multiplex PCR assay. This immuneACCESS table, as held by TCRdb, lists in-frame sequences with V and J called but not all clones. Of the missing ones, under half trace to an unresolved V gene in checked studies; the others have no known cause. The sample table holds around 25,000 clones, of which approximately 90% were seen once. The ten largest account for around 15% of the sample. Cut back by 5 bases and 0 bases, the V and J ends lie 13 bases apart. Measured from the cysteine to the phenylalanine, the CDR3 is 15 residues long. Just the 45-base CDR3 DNA is kept, in frame starting at base 1. CDR1 is given as SGHVS and CDR2 as FNYEAQ, both from the germline V gene. As regards this clone: The antigen it binds to is not known. Base qualities are not recorded, but no much larger clone differs from it by a single base.

The V gene is TRBV7-6 and the J gene is TRBJ1-1, with TRBD1 tentatively as D gene (5 bases match). Sequencing was performed on PBMCs. This receptor was taken from a man in his forties or fifties with lung cancer. This receptor carries the CDR3 CASSISTAMNTEAFF. The sequenced DNA: TGTGCCAGCAGCATTTCGACAGCCATGAACACTGAAGCTTTCTTT.